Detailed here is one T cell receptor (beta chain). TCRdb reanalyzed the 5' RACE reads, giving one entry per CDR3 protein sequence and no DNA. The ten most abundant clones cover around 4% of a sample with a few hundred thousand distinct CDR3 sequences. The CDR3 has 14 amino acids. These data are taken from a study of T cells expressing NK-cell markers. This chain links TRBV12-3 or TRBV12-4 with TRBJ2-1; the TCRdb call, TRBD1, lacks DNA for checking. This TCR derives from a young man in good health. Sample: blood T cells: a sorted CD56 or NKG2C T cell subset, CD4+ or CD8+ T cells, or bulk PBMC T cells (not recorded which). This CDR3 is CASRLLGQNNEQFF.